The 23 T cell receptor beta chains reported below all come from one sample, sequenced in a study of blood T cell repertoires in COVID-19. Sequenced by immunoSEQ multiplex PCR; TCRdb stores in-frame clones only, minus some. The data show over 200,000 clones, with roughly 85% seen just once and roughly 2.3% held by the top ten. Sequencing input: peripheral blood. The receptors here all came from a man aged 30 to 39 who had recovered from COVID-19.

This sequence joins TRBV30 and TRBJ1-4, with 9 bases lining up with TRBD1. The CDR3 is 17 residues long. With 2 bases clipped from V and 3 bases from J, the junction kept 10 bases outside the gene matches. Germline CDR1 is GTSNPN and CDR2 is SVGIG (reference sequence). CDR3 nucleotides: TGTGCCTGGAGTTTGGGGACAGGGCGAAACGCTAATGAAAAACTGTTTTTT. It specifies CAWSLGTGRNANEKLFF.

The chain recombines TRBV11-2 with TRBJ1-1, with D maybe TRBD1 (5 bases). Germline CDR1 reads SGHAT; CDR2 reads FQNNGV. The CDR3 length is 17 residues. The germline V and J ends were trimmed by 5 bases and 3 bases, with 22 bases remaining between them. The CDR3 DNA reads as TGTGCCAGCAGCCCCGGTCCACTCATGGGGGGGGACACTGAAGCTTTCTTT. As protein: CASSPGPLMGGDTEAFF.

The rearrangement uses TRBV5-1 and TRBJ1-2; 8 nucleotides line up with TRBD1. Losses at the gene ends were 4 bases for V and 6 bases for J; bases not matched to a gene: 8. Per germline, CDR1 SGHRS and CDR2 YFSETQ. CDR3 length: 14 amino acids. Here the CDR3 DNA reads TGCGCCAGCAGCCCTCGTCGACAGGGGCATGGCTACACCTTC. Translated, it gives CASSPRRQGHGYTF.

In DNA form, the CDR3 reads TGTGCCAGCATAGGGACAGGGACCTCTGGAAACACCATATATTTT. It is translated as CASIGTGTSGNTIYF. The chain carries TRBV6-5 and TRBJ1-3; 9 nucleotides align to TRBD1. This CDR3 spans 15 amino acids. Germline values: CDR1 MNHEY, CDR2 SVGAGI. Trimming removed 7 bases from V and 0 bases from J; junction bases left unmatched: 4.

The V and J genes are TRBV14 and TRBJ2-7; 8 bases align to TRBD1. Germline V lookup: CDR1 SGHDN, CDR2 FVKESK. The CDR3 sequence is 14 residues long. Losses at the gene ends were 4 bases for V and 1 base for J; bases not matched to a gene: 3. The CDR3 DNA sequence: TGTGCCAGCAGCCCCCGGACAGGGTCCTACGAGCAGTACTTC. It translates to CASSPRTGSYEQYF.

This chain links TRBV7-2 with TRBJ2-2; 8 positions agree with TRBD1. Losses at the gene ends were 4 bases for V and 8 bases for J; bases not matched to a gene: 6. This CDR3 spans 14 amino acids. Germline CDR1 SGHTA, CDR2 FQGNSA. CDR3 bases: TGTGCCAGCAGCTACGGACAGGGTCCGGGGGAGCTGTTTTTT. Protein sequence: CASSYGQGPGELFF.

The V gene is TRBV6-1, the J gene TRBJ1-2; D call uncertain. This CDR3 spans 14 amino acids. Germline lookup yields CDR1 MNHNS and CDR2 SASEGT. V lost 6 bases and J lost 9, with 20 bases in between. CDR3 sequence reads: CASSHPGEDWCYTF. DNA of the CDR3: TGTGCCAGCAGCCATCCCGGGGAAGATTGGTGCTACACCTTC.

This sequence joins TRBV24-1 and TRBJ2-5; 9 nucleotides line up with TRBD1. Germline loops: CDR1 KGHDR, CDR2 SFDVKD. The ends lost 3 bases at V and 3 bases at J; junction bases unmatched: 10. The CDR3 runs to 17 residues. The chain's CDR3 is CATSDLTNGTGKETQYF. CDR3 bases: TGTGCCACCAGTGATCTCACCAATGGGACAGGGAAAGAGACCCAGTACTTC.

This chain uses TRBV5-1 with TRBJ1-1; TRBD1 aligns across 8 bases. The trim removed 2 bases at V and 4 bases at J, leaving 7 bases unmatched. The CDR3 runs 15 residues. Germline CDR1 SGHRS, CDR2 YFSETQ. The CDR3 protein is CASSFDRGVSTEAFF. CDR3 bases: TGCGCCAGCAGCTTTGACAGGGGTGTTAGCACTGAAGCTTTCTTT. The full variable domain, rest sourced from reference TRBV5-1 and TRBJ1-1, is KAGVTQTPRYLIKTRGQQVTLSCSPISGHRSVSWYQQTPGQGLQFLFEYFSETQRNKGNFPGRFSGRQFSNSRSEMNVSTLELGDSALYLCASSFDRGVSTEAFFGQGTRLTVV.

The V and J genes are TRBV19 and TRBJ1-2; D gene uncertain. The CDR3 is 13 amino acids. Germline CDR1 LNHDA, CDR2 SQIVND (reference sequence). Trimming pared 4 bases from V and 7 bases from J, leaving 13 bases between. The CDR3 loop reads CASSKPGRSGYTF. The DNA for the CDR3 is TGTGCCAGTAGTAAGCCGGGTCGGAGTGGCTACACCTTC.

CDR3 nucleotides: TGTGCCAGCAGCCAAGAGACTAGCGGGGCGTTCTACGAGCAGTACTTC. It specifies CASSQETSGAFYEQYF. The chain joins TRBV4-2 to TRBJ2-7, with 11 bases aligning to TRBD2. The J segment lost 3 bases and the V segment lost 0 bases, leaving 4 bases of the junction unmatched. The CDR3 covers 16 residues. CDR1 and CDR2 from the germline V gene are LGHNA and YNFKEQ.

V usage is TRBV27 and J usage is TRBJ2-1; the D gene is possibly TRBD1 (5 bases). The V end was cut by 6 bases, the J end by 6 bases, with 21 bases between. From germline, CDR1 is MNHEY and CDR2 SMNVEV (reference sequence). The CDR3 is 16 amino acids. The CDR3 loop reads CASSRRGSAQSNEQFF. CDR3 in DNA: TGTGCCAGCAGCCGAAGGGGCAGTGCCCAAAGCAATGAGCAGTTCTTC.

The chain has TRBV21-1 and TRBJ2-7; the table's D call, TRBD2, has no DNA check behind it. TRBV21-1 is labeled a pseudogene. The CDR3 consists of 15 residues. The CDR3 loop reads CATFVGGHLSYEQYF. CDR3 in DNA: TGTGCCACTTTCGTCGGGGGGCACCTCTCCTACGAGCAGTACTTC.

V usage is TRBV29-1 and J usage is TRBJ2-2, with D tentatively TRBD2 (5 bases). CDR3 length: 16 residues. V was pared by 4 bases and J by 4 bases, with 19 bases between. In germline, CDR1 is SQVTM, CDR2 ANQGSEA. In DNA form, the CDR3 reads TGCAGCGTTGGGGGTGGAGGCTCTTCGAGCACCGGGGAGCTGTTTTTT. It specifies CSVGGGGSSSTGELFF.

The V and J genes are TRBV5-1 and TRBJ1-3; tentative D call: TRBD1 (5 bases). Germline loops: CDR1 SGHRS, CDR2 YFSETQ. The CDR3 is 18 amino acids. V lost 0 bases, J lost 0 bases, and 16 bases lay in between. The DNA of the CDR3 is TGCGCCAGCAGCTTGGCTACTCCAGGACATCCCTCTGGAAACACCATATATTTT. This gives the protein CASSLATPGHPSGNTIYF.

The chain links TRBV4-1 to TRBJ2-5, with D hard to call. CDR1 MGHRA and CDR2 YSYEKL come from the germline V gene. V was cut by 1 base and J by 2 bases, with 14 bases left in between. The CDR3 has 16 amino acids. The DNA of the CDR3 is TGCGCCAGCAGCCAAGGAGGCGGAGTATTGCAAGAGACCCAGTACTTC. It specifies CASSQGGGVLQETQYF.

This clone was detected many times. V is TRBV7-2 and J is TRBJ2-5; 8 nucleotides align to TRBD2. The V gene's germline CDR1 is SGHTA and CDR2 FQGNSA. The CDR3 sequence is 14 residues long. Unmatched junction bases numbered 3, after V lost 5 bases and J lost 1 base. The CDR3: CASSPTSGQETQYF. CDR3 DNA sequence: TGTGCCAGCAGCCCTACTAGCGGCCAAGAGACCCAGTACTTC.

The chain links TRBV27 to TRBJ2-2; perhaps TRBD1 as D (5 bases). With 6 bases removed from V and 4 bases from J, the gap between germline ends came to 15 bases. This CDR3 comprises 15 residues. Germline loops: CDR1 MNHEY, CDR2 SMNVEV (reference sequence). The CDR3 nucleotides read TGTGCCAGCAGCCTGATAGGGGTGAGCACCGGGGAGCTGTTTTTT. Encoded protein: CASSLIGVSTGELFF.

The chain combines TRBV5-4 with TRBJ1-2; 8 bases are a match to TRBD1. The CDR3 totals 17 residues. Germline CDR1 SGHNT, CDR2 YYREEE (reference sequence). V trimming: 6 bases; J trimming: 4 bases; junction bases outside the gene matches: 17. The CDR3 coding sequence is TGTGCCAGCACCGATTTAACTACAGGGGGACTTTCCTATGGCTACACCTTC. Its protein is CASTDLTTGGLSYGYTF.

This clone appeared a single time. The rearrangement uses TRBV9 and TRBJ2-7, with D uncertain. Germline V gene sequence: CDR1 SGDLS, CDR2 YYNGEE. The CDR3 is made up of 13 amino acids. V was trimmed by 0 bases and J by 2 bases, leaving 6 bases between them. Here the CDR3 DNA reads TGTGCCAGCAGCGTAGCAGATCCCTACGAGCAGTACTTC. Amino acid sequence: CASSVADPYEQYF.

The chain joins TRBV19 to TRBJ2-2; D uncertain. Trimming removed 4 bases at V and 3 bases at J, with 6 bases between. The CDR3 contains 13 residues. The germline gives CDR1 LNHDA, CDR2 SQIVND (reference sequence). CDR3 sequence reads: CASSSGDTGELFF. For the CDR3, the DNA is TGTGCCAGTAGTAGCGGTGACACCGGGGAGCTGTTTTTT.

This clone was recorded once. The sample has other DNA sequences that encode this CDR3 too. The chain links TRBV5-1 to TRBJ2-7; D is perhaps TRBD2 (5 bases). The germline CDR1 and CDR2 sequences are SGHRS and YFSETQ. There are 12 residues in the CDR3. V gave up 7 bases and J gave up 3 bases, with 11 bases separating them. CDR3 nucleotide sequence: TGCGCCAGCTCCCCGGGGATCTACGAGCAGTACTTC. It translates to CASSPGIYEQYF.

The J gene is TRBJ1-2, the V gene TRBV4-1, with a possible D match to TRBD1 (5 bases). V shed 3 bases and J shed 4 bases, with 9 bases lying between them. Germline CDR1 is MGHRA and CDR2 is YSYEKL. The CDR3 extends over 13 amino acids. This chain's CDR3 is CASSHDRVYGYTF. In DNA, the CDR3 is TGCGCCAGCAGCCACGACAGAGTCTATGGCTACACCTTC.